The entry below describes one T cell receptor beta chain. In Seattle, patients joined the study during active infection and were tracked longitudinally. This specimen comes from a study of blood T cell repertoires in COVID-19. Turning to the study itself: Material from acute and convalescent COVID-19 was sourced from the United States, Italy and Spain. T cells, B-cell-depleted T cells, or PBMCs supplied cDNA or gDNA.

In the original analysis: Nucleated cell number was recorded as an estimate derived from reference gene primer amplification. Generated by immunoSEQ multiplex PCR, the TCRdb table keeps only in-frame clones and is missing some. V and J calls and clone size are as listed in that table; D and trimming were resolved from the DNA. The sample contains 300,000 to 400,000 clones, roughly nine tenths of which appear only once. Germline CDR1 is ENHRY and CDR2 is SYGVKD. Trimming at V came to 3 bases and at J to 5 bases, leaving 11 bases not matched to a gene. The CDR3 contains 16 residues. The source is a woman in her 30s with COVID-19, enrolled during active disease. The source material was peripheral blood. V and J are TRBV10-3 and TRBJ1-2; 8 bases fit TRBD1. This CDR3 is CAISDSRQGAGYGYTF. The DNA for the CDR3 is TGTGCCATCAGTGATTCGAGGCAGGGGGCCGGGTATGGCTACACCTTC.